Below are 8 T cell receptor beta chains sequenced from a single sample in a study of T cell responses to AZD1222 COVID-19 vaccine. The protocol was immunoSEQ multiplex PCR, while the TCRdb copy is restricted to in-frame clones and leaves out a portion. Of 150,000 to 200,000 clones listed, approximately 94% were seen once; the top ten hold 0.95% to 1.1%. Here the sequenced sample was peripheral blood, taken 28 days after the second AZD1222 dose. The receptor set was obtained from an adult who received the AZD1222 COVID-19 vaccine.

V usage is TRBV18 and J usage is TRBJ1-1, with D possibly being TRBD1 (6 bases). Germline V lookup: CDR1 KGHSH, CDR2 LQKENI. The V and J ends lost 4 bases and 2 bases respectively, with 14 bases between them. This CDR3 comprises 15 residues. The CDR3 reads CASSLTTGTNTEAFF. The DNA for the CDR3 is TGTGCCAGCTCACTCACGACAGGTACCAACACTGAAGCTTTCTTT. The variable domain in full, with the rest retrieved from reference TRBV18 and TRBJ1-1, is NAGVMQNPRHLVRRRGQEARLRCSPMKGHSHVYWYRQLPEEGLKFMVYLQKENIIDESGMPKERFSAEFPKEGPSILRIQQVVRGDSAAYFCASSLTTGTNTEAFFGQGTRLTVV.

The chain combines TRBV5-3 with TRBJ1-6, with TRBD1 matching 8 bases. TRBV5-3 has ORF status, its function being uncertain. This CDR3 region has 15 residues. V lost 3 bases, J lost 10 bases, and 9 bases stayed unmatched. The CDR3 loop is CARSSGQGRVSPLHF. CDR3 coding DNA: TGTGCCAGAAGCTCCGGACAGGGTAGAGTATCACCCCTCCACTTT.

The genes are TRBV5-1 and TRBJ2-7; no clear D. The V gene lost 0 bases and the J gene lost 7 bases, with 11 bases spanning the gap. Germline-derived CDR1 and CDR2 are SGHRS and YFSETQ. The CDR3 spans 13 residues. The CDR3 loop reads CASSLAAAGEQYF. CDR3 in DNA: TGCGCCAGCAGCTTGGCGGCAGCTGGGGAGCAGTACTTC.

The chain recombines TRBV6-6 with TRBJ2-1; 11 bases match TRBD1. Germline loops: CDR1 MNHNY, CDR2 SVGAGI (reference sequence). The CDR3 runs 17 residues. V lost 5 bases to trimming and J lost 8 bases; unmatched junction nucleotides: 14. This CDR3 is CASSHGQGAGSRDEQFF. The CDR3, as DNA: TGTGCCAGCAGTCACGGACAGGGGGCGGGAAGCCGGGATGAGCAGTTCTTC.

The chain couples TRBV19 to TRBJ1-4; 7 positions agree with TRBD1. Germline loops: CDR1 LNHDA, CDR2 SQIVND (reference sequence). Trimming cost V 2 bases and J 0 bases; bases outside gene matches: 6. The CDR3 consists of 17 residues. CDR3: CASSIRTGLATNEKLFF. The CDR3 nucleotides are TGTGCCAGTAGTATAAGGACAGGCTTAGCAACTAATGAAAAACTGTTTTTT. Complete variable domain (other parts from reference TRBV19 and TRBJ1-4): DGGITQSPKYLFRKEGQNVTLSCEQNLNHDAMYWYRQDPGQGLRLIYYSQIVNDFQKGDIAEGYSVSREKKESFPLTVTSAQKNPTAFYLCASSIRTGLATNEKLFFGSGTQLSVL.

On this clone itself: The same CDR3 also results from other DNA sequences found in this sample. The chain combines TRBV19 with TRBJ1-5; D gene unclear. The germline V gene has CDR1 LNHDA and CDR2 SQIVND (reference sequence). V was clipped by 1 base and J by 9 bases, with 4 bases between them. CDR3 length: 11 amino acids. CDR3 in amino acids: CASSIGGPQHF. In nucleotides, the CDR3 is TGTGCCAGTAGTATAGGGGGGCCCCAGCATTTT.

The chain combines TRBV3-1 (or the pseudogene TRBV3-2) with TRBJ1-2; maybe TRBD1 (6 bases). Germline assignment: CDR1 LGHDT and CDR2 YNNKEL (reference sequence). V was clipped by 0 bases and J by 8 bases, with 19 bases between them. The CDR3 sequence is 16 residues long. The CDR3 spells CASSQDETRGSYGYTF. CDR3 in DNA: TGTGCCAGCAGCCAAGACGAAACCAGGGGTTCTTACGGCTACACCTTC.

The chain carries TRBV6-5 and TRBJ1-3; D is possibly TRBD1 (5 bases). This CDR3 region has 15 residues. The V gene lost 6 bases and the J gene lost 1 base, with 13 bases spanning the gap. The V gene's germline CDR1 is MNHEY and CDR2 SVGAGI. CDR3 sequence reads: CASRAPRQSGNTIYF. The CDR3 coding sequence is TGTGCCAGCAGGGCACCGCGACAGTCTGGAAACACCATATATTTT.